The T cell receptor (beta chain) under discussion was sequenced for a study of cytomegalovirus exposure and HLA in healthy donors. Study information: Within an early data release were tens of millions of unique TCRs drawn from HLA-typed donors. Study results and limitations: A later analysis reportedly identified an Asian-associated ancestry cluster as carrying fewer N-insertions than the approximately 640-donor mean. When a later analysis compared HLA-associated TCR beta chains with equally common others, the HLA-associated chains turned out to be more clonally expanded and to have lower generation probabilities.

The PCR employed 60 Vbeta primers together with 13 Jbeta primers. Produced via immunoSEQ multiplex PCR; TCRdb's table is partial and in-frame only. This sample has fewer than 200,000 clones, with approximately 73% found just once. The CDR3 contains 17 residues. Germline V gene sequence: CDR1 LGHNA, CDR2 YSLEER. V was pared by 0 bases and J by 3 bases, with 6 bases of the junction left unmatched. There were likely unrecorded immune exposures, though donors were nominally healthy when sampled. This clone was detected only once. Its antigen is undetermined. This TCR derives from a woman aged 18-29 years in good health and CMV-seropositive. The sequencing input was PBMCs. The chain carries TRBV4-3 and TRBJ2-2, with 8 bases matching TRBD2. As DNA, the CDR3 is TGCGCCAGCAGCCAAGAACGTAGCGGGGAGTACACCGGGGAGCTGTTTTTT. It encodes CASSQERSGEYTGELFF.